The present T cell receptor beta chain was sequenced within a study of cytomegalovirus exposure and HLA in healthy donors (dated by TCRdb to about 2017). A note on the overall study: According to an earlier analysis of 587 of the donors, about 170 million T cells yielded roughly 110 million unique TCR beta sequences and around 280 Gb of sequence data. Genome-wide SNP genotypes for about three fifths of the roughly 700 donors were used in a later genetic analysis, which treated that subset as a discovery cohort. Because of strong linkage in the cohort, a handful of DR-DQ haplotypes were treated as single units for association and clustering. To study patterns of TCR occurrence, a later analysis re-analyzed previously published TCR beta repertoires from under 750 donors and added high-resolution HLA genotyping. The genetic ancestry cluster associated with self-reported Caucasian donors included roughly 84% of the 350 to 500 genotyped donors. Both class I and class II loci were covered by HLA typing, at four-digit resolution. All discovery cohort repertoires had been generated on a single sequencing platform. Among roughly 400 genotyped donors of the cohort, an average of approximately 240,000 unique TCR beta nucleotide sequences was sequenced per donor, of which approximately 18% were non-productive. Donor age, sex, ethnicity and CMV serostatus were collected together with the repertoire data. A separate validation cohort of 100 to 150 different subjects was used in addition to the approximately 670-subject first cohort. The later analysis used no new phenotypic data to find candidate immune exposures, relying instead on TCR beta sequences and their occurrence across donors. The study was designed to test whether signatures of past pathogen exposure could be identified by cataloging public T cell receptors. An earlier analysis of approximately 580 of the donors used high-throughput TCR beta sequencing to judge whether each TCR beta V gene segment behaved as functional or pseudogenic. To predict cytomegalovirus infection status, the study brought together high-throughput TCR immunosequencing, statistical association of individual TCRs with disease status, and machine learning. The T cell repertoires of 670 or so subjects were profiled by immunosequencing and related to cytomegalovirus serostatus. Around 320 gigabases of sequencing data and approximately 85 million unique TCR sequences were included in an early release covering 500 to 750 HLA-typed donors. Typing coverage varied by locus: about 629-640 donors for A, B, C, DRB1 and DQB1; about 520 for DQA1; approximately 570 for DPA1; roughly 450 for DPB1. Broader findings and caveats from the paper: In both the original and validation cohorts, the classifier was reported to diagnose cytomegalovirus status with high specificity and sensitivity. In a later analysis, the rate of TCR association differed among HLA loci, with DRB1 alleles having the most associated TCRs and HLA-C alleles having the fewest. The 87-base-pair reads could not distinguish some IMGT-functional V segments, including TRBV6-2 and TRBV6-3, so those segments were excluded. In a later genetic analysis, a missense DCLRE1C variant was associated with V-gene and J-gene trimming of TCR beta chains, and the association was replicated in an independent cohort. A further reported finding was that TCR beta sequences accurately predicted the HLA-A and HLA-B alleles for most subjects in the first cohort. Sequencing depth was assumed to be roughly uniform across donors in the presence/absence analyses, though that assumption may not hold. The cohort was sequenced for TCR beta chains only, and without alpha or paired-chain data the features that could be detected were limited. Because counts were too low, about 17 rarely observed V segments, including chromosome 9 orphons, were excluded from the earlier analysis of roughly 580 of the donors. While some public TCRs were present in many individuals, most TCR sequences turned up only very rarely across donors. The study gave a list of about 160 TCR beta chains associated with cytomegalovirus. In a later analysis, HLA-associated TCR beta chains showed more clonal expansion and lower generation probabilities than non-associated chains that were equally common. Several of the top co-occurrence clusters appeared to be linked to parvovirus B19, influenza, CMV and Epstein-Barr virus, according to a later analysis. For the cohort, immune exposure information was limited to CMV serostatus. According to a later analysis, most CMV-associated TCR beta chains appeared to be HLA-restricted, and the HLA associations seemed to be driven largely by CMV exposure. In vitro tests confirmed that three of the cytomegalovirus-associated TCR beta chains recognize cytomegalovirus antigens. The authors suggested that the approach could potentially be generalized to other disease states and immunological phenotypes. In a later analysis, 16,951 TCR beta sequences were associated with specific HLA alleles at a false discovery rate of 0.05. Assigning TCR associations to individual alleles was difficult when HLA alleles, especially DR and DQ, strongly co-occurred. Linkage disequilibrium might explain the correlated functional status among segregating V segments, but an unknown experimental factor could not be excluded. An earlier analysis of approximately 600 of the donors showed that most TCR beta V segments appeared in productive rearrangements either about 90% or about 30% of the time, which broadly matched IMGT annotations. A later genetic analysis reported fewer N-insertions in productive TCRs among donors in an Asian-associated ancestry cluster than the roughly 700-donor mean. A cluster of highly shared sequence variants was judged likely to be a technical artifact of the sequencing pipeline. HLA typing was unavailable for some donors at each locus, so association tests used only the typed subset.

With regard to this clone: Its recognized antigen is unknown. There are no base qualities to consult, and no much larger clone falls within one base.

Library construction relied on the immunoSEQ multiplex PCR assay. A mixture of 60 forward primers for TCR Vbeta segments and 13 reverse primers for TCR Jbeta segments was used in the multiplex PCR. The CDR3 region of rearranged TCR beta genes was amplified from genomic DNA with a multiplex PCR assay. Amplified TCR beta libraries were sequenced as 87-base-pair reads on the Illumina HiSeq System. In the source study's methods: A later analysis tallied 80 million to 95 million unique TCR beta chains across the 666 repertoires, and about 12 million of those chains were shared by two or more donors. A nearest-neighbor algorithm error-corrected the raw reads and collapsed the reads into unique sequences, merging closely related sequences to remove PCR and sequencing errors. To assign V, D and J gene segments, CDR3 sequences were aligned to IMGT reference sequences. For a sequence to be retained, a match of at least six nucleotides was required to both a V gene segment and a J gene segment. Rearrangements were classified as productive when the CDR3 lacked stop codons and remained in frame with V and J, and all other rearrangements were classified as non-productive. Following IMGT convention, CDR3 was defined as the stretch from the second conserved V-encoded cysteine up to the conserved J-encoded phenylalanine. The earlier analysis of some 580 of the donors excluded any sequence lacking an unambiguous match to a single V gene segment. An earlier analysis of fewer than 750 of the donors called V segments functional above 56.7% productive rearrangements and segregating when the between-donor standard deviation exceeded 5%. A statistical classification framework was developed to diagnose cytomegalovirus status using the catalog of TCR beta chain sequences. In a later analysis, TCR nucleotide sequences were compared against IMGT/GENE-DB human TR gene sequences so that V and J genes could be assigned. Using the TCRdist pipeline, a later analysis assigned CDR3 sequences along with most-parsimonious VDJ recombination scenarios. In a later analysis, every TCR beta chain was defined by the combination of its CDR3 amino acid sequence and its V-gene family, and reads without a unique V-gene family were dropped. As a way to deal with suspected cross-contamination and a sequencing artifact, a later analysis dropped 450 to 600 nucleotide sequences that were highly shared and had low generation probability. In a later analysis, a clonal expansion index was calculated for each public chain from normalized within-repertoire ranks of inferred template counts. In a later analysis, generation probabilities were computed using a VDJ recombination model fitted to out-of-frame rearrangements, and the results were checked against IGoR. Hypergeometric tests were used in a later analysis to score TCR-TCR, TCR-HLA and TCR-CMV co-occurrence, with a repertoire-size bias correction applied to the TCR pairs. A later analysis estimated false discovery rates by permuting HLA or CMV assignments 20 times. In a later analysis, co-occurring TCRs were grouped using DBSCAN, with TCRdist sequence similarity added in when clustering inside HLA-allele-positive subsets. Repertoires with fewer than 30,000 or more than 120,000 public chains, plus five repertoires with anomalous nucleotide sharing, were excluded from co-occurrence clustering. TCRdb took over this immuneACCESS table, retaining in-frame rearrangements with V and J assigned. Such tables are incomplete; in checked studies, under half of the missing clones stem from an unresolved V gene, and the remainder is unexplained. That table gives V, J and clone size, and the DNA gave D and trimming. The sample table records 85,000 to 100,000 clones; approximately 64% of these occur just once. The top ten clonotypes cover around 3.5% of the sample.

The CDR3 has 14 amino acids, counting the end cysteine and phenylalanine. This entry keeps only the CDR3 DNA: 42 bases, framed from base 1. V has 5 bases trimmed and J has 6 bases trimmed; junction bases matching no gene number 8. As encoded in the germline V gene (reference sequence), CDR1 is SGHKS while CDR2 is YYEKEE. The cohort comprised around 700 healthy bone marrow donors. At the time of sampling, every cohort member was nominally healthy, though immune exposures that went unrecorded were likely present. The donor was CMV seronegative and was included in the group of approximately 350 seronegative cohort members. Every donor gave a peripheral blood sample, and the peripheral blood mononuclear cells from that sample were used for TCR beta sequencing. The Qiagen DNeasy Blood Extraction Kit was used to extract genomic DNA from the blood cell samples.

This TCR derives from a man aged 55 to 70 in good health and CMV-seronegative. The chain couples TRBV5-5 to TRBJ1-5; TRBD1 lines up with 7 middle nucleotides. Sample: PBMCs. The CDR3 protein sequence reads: CASSSRQGGQPQHF. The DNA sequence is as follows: TGTGCCAGCAGTTCTCGACAGGGAGGTCAGCCCCAGCATTTT.